A single T cell receptor (beta chain) is shown here with its context. This sample is part of a study of blood T cell repertoires in COVID-19. The data were produced by immunoSEQ multiplex PCR, yet TCRdb's version contains in-frame clones alone and is incomplete. The data hold a few hundred thousand clones, with 80% to 90% observed a single time. The CDR3 has 14 amino acids. Per the germline V gene, CDR1 is SGHRS and CDR2 is YFSETQ. Between the trimmed V and J ends, which lost 4 bases and 0 bases, there was a span of 10 bases. The chain is built from TRBV5-1 and TRBJ1-2; TRBD1 might be the D (6 bases). The clonotype was recovered from a man between 50 and 59 years old with acute or convalescent COVID-19. Sequenced input: peripheral blood. The CDR3 bases are TGCGCCAGCAGCCCCGAGGGGGCTAACTATGGCTACACCTTC. Its protein is CASSPEGANYGYTF.